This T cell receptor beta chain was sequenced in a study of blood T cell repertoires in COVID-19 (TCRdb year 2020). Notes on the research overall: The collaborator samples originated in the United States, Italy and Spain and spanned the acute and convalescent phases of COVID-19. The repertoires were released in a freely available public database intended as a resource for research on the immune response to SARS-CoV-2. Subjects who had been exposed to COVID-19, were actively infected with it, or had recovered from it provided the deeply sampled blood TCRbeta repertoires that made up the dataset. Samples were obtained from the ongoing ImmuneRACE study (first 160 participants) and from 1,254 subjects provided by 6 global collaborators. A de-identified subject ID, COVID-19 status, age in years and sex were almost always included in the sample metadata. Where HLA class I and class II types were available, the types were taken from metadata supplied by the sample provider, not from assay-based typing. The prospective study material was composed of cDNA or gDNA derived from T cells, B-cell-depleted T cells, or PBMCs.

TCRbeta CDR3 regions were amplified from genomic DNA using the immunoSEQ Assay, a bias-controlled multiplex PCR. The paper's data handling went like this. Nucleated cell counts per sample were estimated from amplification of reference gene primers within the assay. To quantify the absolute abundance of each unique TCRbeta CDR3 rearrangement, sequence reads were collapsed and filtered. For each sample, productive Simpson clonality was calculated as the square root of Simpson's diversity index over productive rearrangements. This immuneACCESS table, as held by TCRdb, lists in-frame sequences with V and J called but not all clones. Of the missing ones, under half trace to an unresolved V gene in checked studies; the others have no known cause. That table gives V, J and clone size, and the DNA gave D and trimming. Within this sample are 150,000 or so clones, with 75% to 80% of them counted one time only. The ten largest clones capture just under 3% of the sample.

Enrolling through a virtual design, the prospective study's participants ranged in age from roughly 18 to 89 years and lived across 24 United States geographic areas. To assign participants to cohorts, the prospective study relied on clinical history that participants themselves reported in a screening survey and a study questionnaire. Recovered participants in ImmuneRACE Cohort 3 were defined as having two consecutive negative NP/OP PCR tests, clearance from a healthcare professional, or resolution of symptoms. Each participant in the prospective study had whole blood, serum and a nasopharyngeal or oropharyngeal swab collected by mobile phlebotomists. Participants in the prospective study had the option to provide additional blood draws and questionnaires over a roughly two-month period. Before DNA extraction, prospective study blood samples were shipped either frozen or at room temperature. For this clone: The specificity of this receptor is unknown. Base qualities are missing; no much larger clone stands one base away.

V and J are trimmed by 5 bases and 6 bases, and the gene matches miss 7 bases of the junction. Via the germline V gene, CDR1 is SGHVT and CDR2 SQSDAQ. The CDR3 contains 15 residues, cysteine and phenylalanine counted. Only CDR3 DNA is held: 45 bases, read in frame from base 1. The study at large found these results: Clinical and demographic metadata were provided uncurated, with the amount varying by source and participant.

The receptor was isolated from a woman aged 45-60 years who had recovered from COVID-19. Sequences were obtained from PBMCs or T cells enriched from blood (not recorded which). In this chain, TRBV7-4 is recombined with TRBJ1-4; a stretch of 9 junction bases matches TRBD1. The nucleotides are TGTGCCAGCAGCCCACCGACAGGGGGACATGAAAAACTGTTTTTT. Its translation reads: CASSPPTGGHEKLFF.